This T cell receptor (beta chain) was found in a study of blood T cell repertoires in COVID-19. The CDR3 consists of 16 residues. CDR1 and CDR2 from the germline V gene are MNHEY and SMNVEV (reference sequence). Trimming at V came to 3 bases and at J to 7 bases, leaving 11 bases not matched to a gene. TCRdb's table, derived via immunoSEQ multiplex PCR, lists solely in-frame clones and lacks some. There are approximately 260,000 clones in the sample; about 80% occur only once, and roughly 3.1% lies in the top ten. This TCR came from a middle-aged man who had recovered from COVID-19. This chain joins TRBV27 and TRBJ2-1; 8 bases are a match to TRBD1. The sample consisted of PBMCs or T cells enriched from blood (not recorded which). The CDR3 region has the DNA TGTGCCAGCAGTTTGTGGGCCCCCCAGGGGGCGAATGAGCAGTTCTTC. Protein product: CASSLWAPQGANEQFF.